This T cell receptor beta chain stems from a study of cytomegalovirus exposure and HLA in healthy donors (dated by TCRdb to the late 2010s). A note on the overall study: In an earlier analysis of about 560 of the donors, roughly 300 Gb of sequence data and 90 million to 120 million unique TCR beta sequences from about 179 million T cells were reported. Roughly 5 DR-DQ haplotypes were treated as single units for association and clustering because of strong linkage in the cohort. A later genetic analysis used genome-wide SNP genotypes for about three fifths of the 666 donors, treating that subset as a discovery cohort. Alongside the repertoire data, information on donor age, sex, ethnicity and CMV serostatus was compiled. The number of donors typed differed by locus, with roughly 629-640 for A, B, C, DRB1 and DQB1, more than 500 for DQA1, some 570 for DPA1, and some 450 for DPB1. In addition to the first cohort of roughly 670 subjects, a separate validation cohort of under 150 different subjects was used. The study aimed to test whether cataloging public T cell receptors could reveal signatures of past pathogen exposure. The genetic ancestry cluster associated with self-reported Caucasian donors included approximately 85% of the roughly 360 genotyped donors. Rather than using new phenotypic data, the later analysis identified candidate immune exposures from TCR beta sequences and from how often those sequences occurred across donors. Every discovery cohort repertoire had been produced on one sequencing platform. HLA typing included class I and class II loci at four-digit resolution. A later analysis re-examined previously published TCR beta repertoires from more than 600 donors and added high-resolution HLA genotyping to investigate patterns of TCR occurrence. In an earlier analysis of roughly 540 of the donors, high-throughput TCR beta sequencing was used to judge whether each TCR beta V gene segment behaved as functional or pseudogenic. An early release that covered about 600 HLA-typed donors contained about 300 gigabases of sequencing data and tens of millions of unique TCR sequences. The study combined high-throughput TCR immunosequencing, statistical association of individual TCRs with disease status, and machine learning to predict cytomegalovirus infection status. The T cell repertoires of 700 or so subjects were profiled by immunosequencing and related to cytomegalovirus serostatus. Among 350 to 400 genotyped donors of the cohort, an average of approximately 240,000 unique TCR beta nucleotide sequences were sequenced per donor, around 20% of them non-productive. Study-level results and caveats: A further reported finding was that TCR beta sequences accurately predicted the HLA-A and HLA-B alleles for most subjects in the first cohort. Specific HLA alleles were associated with 18,000 or so TCR beta sequences at a false discovery rate of 0.05 in a later analysis. About 17 rarely observed V segments, including chromosome 9 orphons, were excluded from the earlier analysis of several hundred of the donors because counts were too low. According to a later analysis, TCR association rates differed among HLA loci, with DRB1 alleles showing the most associated TCRs and HLA-C alleles showing the fewest. Immune exposure information for the cohort was limited to CMV serostatus. In a later analysis, most CMV-associated TCR beta chains were found to appear HLA-restricted, with HLA associations seemingly driven largely by CMV exposure. When HLA alleles, especially DR and DQ, strongly co-occurred, TCR associations were difficult to assign to individual alleles. In vitro tests confirmed that a few of the cytomegalovirus-associated TCR beta chains recognize cytomegalovirus antigens. While some public TCRs were present in many individuals, most TCR sequences turned up only very rarely across donors. HLA typing was unavailable for some donors at each locus, so association tests used only the typed subset. A group of highly shared sequence variants was considered likely to be a technical artifact of the sequencing pipeline. Several of the top co-occurrence clusters appeared to be linked to parvovirus B19, influenza, CMV and Epstein-Barr virus, according to a later analysis. V-gene and J-gene trimming of TCR beta chains was associated with a missense DCLRE1C variant in a later genetic analysis, and the association was replicated in an independent cohort. The cohort was sequenced for TCR beta chains only, and without alpha or paired-chain data the features that could be detected were limited. Sequencing depth was assumed to be roughly uniform across donors in the presence/absence analyses, though that assumption may not hold. In a later analysis, HLA-associated TCR beta chains were found to be more clonally expanded and to have lower generation probabilities than equally common non-associated chains. Linkage disequilibrium might explain the correlated functional status among segregating V segments, but an unknown experimental factor could not be ruled out. A later genetic analysis reported fewer N-insertions in productive TCRs among donors in an Asian-associated ancestry cluster than the roughly 670-donor mean. The classifier was reported to diagnose cytomegalovirus status with high specificity and sensitivity in both the original and validation cohorts. The study listed 170 or so TCR beta chains as associated with cytomegalovirus. Broadly in line with IMGT annotations, most TCR beta V segments showed up in productive rearrangements about 87% or about 30% of the time in an earlier analysis of some 590 of the donors. The authors suggested that the approach could potentially be extended to other disease states and immunological phenotypes. Because the 87-base-pair reads could not distinguish some IMGT-functional V segments, including TRBV6-2 and TRBV6-3, those segments were excluded.

The cohort comprised some 700 healthy bone marrow donors. At the time of sampling, every cohort member was nominally healthy, though immune exposures that went unrecorded were likely present. The donor was CMV seropositive and was included in the group of 250 to 350 seropositive cohort members. Every donor gave a peripheral blood sample, and the peripheral blood mononuclear cells from that sample were used for TCR beta sequencing. The Qiagen DNeasy Blood Extraction Kit was used to extract genomic DNA from the blood cell samples. Details on this clone: Its antigen is still unknown.

V and J are truncated by 7 bases and 0 bases respectively, leaving an intervening sequence of 7 bases. The germline V gene provides CDR1 MNHEY and CDR2 SVGAGI. Including the terminal cysteine and phenylalanine, the CDR3 comprises 13 residues. CDR3 DNA only is kept here, 39 bases in frame from base 1. Receptor libraries were prepared by the immunoSEQ multiplex PCR assay. The multiplex PCR relied on a mix of 60 forward primers for TCR Vbeta segments and 13 reverse primers for TCR Jbeta segments. A multiplex PCR assay on genomic DNA amplified the CDR3 region of rearranged TCR beta genes. On the Illumina HiSeq System, the amplified TCR beta libraries were sequenced as 87-base-pair reads. The source study handled its data this way. In a later analysis, tens of millions of unique TCR beta chains were counted across the 650 to 750 repertoires, and about 9.9 million of these chains were shared by at least two donors. Raw reads were error-corrected and collapsed into unique sequences by a nearest-neighbor algorithm in which closely related sequences were merged to remove PCR and sequencing errors. Alignment of CDR3 sequences to IMGT reference sequences was used to assign V, D and J gene segments. For a sequence to be retained, a match of at least six nucleotides to both a V gene segment and a J gene segment was required. A rearrangement counted as productive if the CDR3 had no stop codons and remained in frame with V and J, and every other rearrangement counted as non-productive. CDR3 was defined according to IMGT convention as the region running from the second conserved V-encoded cysteine to the conserved J-encoded phenylalanine. The earlier analysis of about 570 of the donors excluded any sequence lacking an unambiguous match to a single V gene segment. In an earlier analysis of a few hundred of the donors, a V segment was called functional when productive rearrangements were above 56.7%, and segregating when the standard deviation between donors exceeded 5%. A statistical classification framework was built for diagnosing cytomegalovirus status from the catalog of TCR beta chain sequences. In a later analysis, V and J genes were assigned by comparing TCR nucleotide sequences against IMGT/GENE-DB human TR gene sequences. In a later analysis, CDR3 sequences and most-parsimonious VDJ recombination scenarios were assigned using the TCRdist pipeline. In a later analysis, each TCR beta chain was defined by its CDR3 amino acid sequence together with its V-gene family, and reads lacking a unique V-gene family were excluded. As a way to deal with suspected cross-contamination and a sequencing artifact, a later analysis dropped over 550 nucleotide sequences that were highly shared and had low generation probability. In a later analysis, a clonal expansion index was calculated for each public chain from normalized within-repertoire ranks of inferred template counts. In a later analysis, generation probabilities were computed using a VDJ recombination model fitted to out-of-frame rearrangements, and the results were checked against IGoR. In a later analysis, hypergeometric tests were used to score TCR-TCR, TCR-HLA and TCR-CMV co-occurrence, with a repertoire-size bias correction applied to TCR pairs. To estimate false discovery rates, a later analysis permuted the HLA or CMV assignments 20 times. In a later analysis, co-occurring TCRs were grouped using DBSCAN, with TCRdist sequence similarity added in when clustering inside HLA-allele-positive subsets. Co-occurrence clustering excluded repertoires with fewer than 30,000 or more than 120,000 public chains, plus five with anomalous nucleotide sharing. TCRdb obtained this table from immuneACCESS and retained in-frame rearrangements with V and J assigned. These tables miss some clones; where compared with another copy, unresolved V genes account for less than half of the shortfall, and the remainder is unexplained. V, J and clone size reflect that table, while D and trimming were determined from the DNA. This sample's records show 65,000 to 95,000 clones. The ten largest clones add up to 6.5% to 8.5% of the sample.

The source material was PBMCs. The TCR sequence derives from a female donor in good health and CMV-seropositive. Recombination connected TRBV6-5 to TRBJ1-3, with no D gene named confidently. Read as DNA, the sequence is TGTGCCAGCACCCAATTCTCTGGAAACACCATATATTTT. It specifies CASTQFSGNTIYF.